One T cell receptor beta chain is described in this entry. Its antigen is still unknown. CDR3 length equals 15 residues. V was clipped by 8 bases and J by 5 bases; unmatched bases: 8. Germline V gives CDR1 SGHVS, CDR2 FQNEAQ. Using immunoSEQ multiplex PCR, the repertoire was profiled, and TCRdb retains in-frame clones only, with some absent. This table has about 260,000 clones, 85% to 95% appearing once. This record comes from a study of T cell responses to AZD1222 COVID-19 vaccine. Across the study: Doses given second, at about 4 or about 12 weeks, were pooled. The study, taken as a whole, reports: An increase in Spike-specific TCR breadth and depth was observed after two AZD1222 doses. Donors were chiefly white British, with a greater number of females, and clonal diversity was perhaps underestimated. Reports indicate that nearly half of spike-specific TCRs are directed at unmutated variant regions.

Material: peripheral blood, obtained on day 0 of AZD1222 vaccination. The sequence derives from an adult in good health. The gene calls are TRBV7-8 and TRBJ2-2; 10 bases line up with TRBD1. In DNA form, the CDR3 reads TGTGCCAGCGGCCGACAGGGGGCCGAGACCGGGGAGCTGTTTTTT. Protein sequence: CASGRQGAETGELFF.